This T cell receptor beta chain derives from a study of OX40 agonist ivuxolimab in advanced cancers. The germline V gene encodes CDR1 MNHNS and CDR2 SASEGT. With 1 base removed from V and 5 bases from J, the gap between germline ends came to 15 bases. The CDR3 extends over 15 amino acids. The assay was immunoSEQ multiplex PCR, and TCRdb's table has in-frame clones only and misses some. The sample lists 8,500 to 13,000 clones; 78% were seen once. V gene TRBV6-1 combines with J gene TRBJ2-7; a possible D gene is TRBD1 (6 bases). This specimen consisted of CD4+ or CD8+ T cells sorted from blood, obtained in a trial of the OX40 agonist ivuxolimab. The receptor's source is an adult with an advanced solid tumor such as melanoma, head and neck, liver or kidney cancer. The CDR3 coding sequence is TGTGCCAGCAGTGAAGTTTCAGGGGCGGCCCACGAGCAGTACTTC. It translates to CASSEVSGAAHEQYF.